The 20 T cell receptor beta chains below come from one sample, sequenced in a study of blood T cell repertoires in COVID-19. Data came from immunoSEQ multiplex PCR; TCRdb stores just in-frame clones and leaves some out. The sample lists some 150,000 clones; more than 75% were seen once. Sequencing was performed on PBMCs or T cells enriched from blood (not recorded which). These receptors originate from a human donor with acute COVID-19. The donor label of this sample is uncertain.

The chain employs TRBV19 and TRBJ1-2, with D uncertain. CDR1 and CDR2 (germline): LNHDA, SQIVND (reference sequence). Trimming left V 7 bases short and J 4 bases short, with 13 bases between. CDR3 length: 13 residues. The CDR3 DNA is TGTGCCAGTACCTCGGACGGACTCTATGGCTACACCTTC. This encodes CASTSDGLYGYTF.

This clone was seen only a few times. The J gene is TRBJ2-7, the V gene TRBV9, with TRBD1 matching over 10 bases. Germline V gives CDR1 SGDLS, CDR2 YYNGEE. Trimming removed 7 bases from V and 5 bases from J; junction bases left unmatched: 15. The length of the CDR3 is 16 residues. CDR3 amino acids: CASGRRDRGLFHEQYF. The CDR3 nucleotides are TGTGCCAGCGGACGCCGGGACAGGGGTCTTTTCCACGAGCAGTACTTC.

This chain links TRBV5-1 with TRBJ1-4; TRBD1 matches 11 bases. V trimming: 2 bases; J trimming: 6 bases; junction bases outside the gene matches: 3. CDR3 size: 15 residues. CDR1 is SGHRS and CDR2 is YFSETQ in the germline V gene. CDR3 amino acids: CASSLRGQGDEKLFF. The CDR3 nucleotides are TGCGCCAGCAGCTTAAGGGGACAGGGGGATGAAAAACTGTTTTTT.

The chain recombines TRBV6-2 or TRBV6-3 with TRBJ1-2; D perhaps matches TRBD1 (6 bases). Trimming removed 4 bases at V and 1 base at J, with 19 bases between. CDR1 and CDR2 from the germline V gene are MNHEY and SVGEGT. CDR3 length equals 17 residues. The CDR3 protein is CASSLGPMDRLNYGYTF. CDR3 bases: TGTGCCAGCAGTTTGGGGCCCATGGACAGACTTAACTATGGCTACACCTTC.

The V gene is TRBV3-1 (or the pseudogene TRBV3-2), the J gene TRBJ2-7; TRBD2 matches 9 bases. The CDR3 length is 16 residues. V shed 1 base, J shed 2 bases, and the junction held 6 bases outside the gene matches. Germline loops: CDR1 LGHDT, CDR2 YNNKEL (reference sequence). The CDR3 sequence: CASSQGISGGPYEQYF. The DNA for the CDR3 is TGTGCCAGCAGCCAAGGCATTAGCGGGGGTCCCTACGAGCAGTACTTC.

V usage is TRBV5-8 and J usage is TRBJ1-2, with TRBD1 matching 8 bases. Germline CDR1 SGHTS, CDR2 YDEGEE. The V and J ends lost 5 bases and 5 bases, in that order; junction bases with no gene match: 8. The CDR3 loop spans 14 amino acids. The CDR3 sequence is CASRDPTGGYGYTF. CDR3 nucleotides: TGTGCCAGCAGGGATCCCACAGGGGGGTATGGCTACACCTTC.

The count of this clone is one. The chain couples TRBV30 to TRBJ1-1; TRBD1 agrees at 9 bases. The V gene's germline CDR1 is GTSNPN and CDR2 SVGIG (reference sequence). This CDR3 comprises 12 residues. V lost 4 bases and J lost 10; bases outside the gene matches: 7. The CDR3 bases are TGTGCCTGGAACTTAGGACAGGGGAGAGCTTTCTTT. Translating gives CAWNLGQGRAFF.

The chain carries TRBV5-8 and TRBJ2-2; D uncertain. The CDR3 covers 15 residues. Germline-derived CDR1 and CDR2 are SGHTS and YDEGEE. V was shortened by 2 bases and J by 0 bases, with 8 bases between the two germline ends. For the CDR3, the DNA is TGTGCCAGCAGCTTATTCCTAGCGAACACCGGGGAGCTGTTTTTT. Translating gives CASSLFLANTGELFF.

This chain uses TRBV5-1 with TRBJ2-5; D perhaps matches TRBD1 (6 bases). The germline V and J ends were trimmed by 5 bases and 2 bases, with 10 bases remaining between them. Per germline, CDR1 SGHRS and CDR2 YFSETQ. The CDR3 spans 13 residues. CDR3 sequence: CASRRQEQETQYF. The DNA for the CDR3 is TGCGCCAGCAGGAGACAGGAGCAAGAGACCCAGTACTTC.

This rearrangement joins TRBV6-2 or TRBV6-3 to TRBJ2-1, with TRBD2 matching 12 bases. The germline V gene has CDR1 MNHEY and CDR2 SVGEGT. V dropped 0 bases and J dropped 12; count of bases not matched to a gene: 3. CDR3 length: 14 amino acids. CDR3 residues: CASSYSSLAGGQFF. The CDR3 nucleotides read TGTGCCAGCAGTTACTCGTCACTAGCGGGGGGGCAGTTCTTC.

The chain is built from TRBV9 and TRBJ2-7; D might be TRBD1 (7 bases). The CDR3 extends over 14 amino acids. The ends were cut back, 3 bases at V and 6 bases at J, with 16 bases in the middle. Germline V gene lookup returns CDR1 SGDLS and CDR2 YYNGEE. The CDR3 bases are TGTGCCAGCAGCGGCCAGGGGGGTTGGAGCGAGCAGTACTTC. Its protein product is CASSGQGGWSEQYF.

The rearrangement links TRBV5-5 to TRBJ2-3; the D gene is possibly TRBD2 (5 bases). This CDR3 spans 13 amino acids. V was clipped by 2 bases and J by 3 bases, with 7 bases between them. The germline V gene has CDR1 SGHKS and CDR2 YYEKEE (reference sequence). The CDR3 reads CASSFPGTDTQYF. CDR3 DNA sequence: TGTGCCAGCAGCTTCCCGGGGACAGATACGCAGTATTTT.

Comment on this clone: The same CDR3 also results from other DNA sequences found in this sample. The chain is built from TRBV30 and TRBJ2-7; D ambiguous. The CDR3 covers 12 residues. Trimming took 0 bases from V and 3 from J, leaving 6 bases between them. Germline V lookup: CDR1 GTSNPN, CDR2 SVGIG (reference sequence). CDR3 sequence: CAWSVGGYEQYF. As DNA, the CDR3 is TGTGCCTGGAGTGTAGGCGGCTACGAGCAGTACTTC.

The gene calls are TRBV19 and TRBJ2-2; the match to TRBD1 covers 10 bases. The CDR3 loop spans 14 amino acids. Germline V gene sequence: CDR1 LNHDA, CDR2 SQIVND (reference sequence). The junction had 2 bases not matched to a gene; V was cut back by 10 bases and J by 0 bases. CDR3 in DNA: TGTGCCACTGGACAGGGGGCGAACACCGGGGAGCTGTTTTTT. Protein: CATGQGANTGELFF. The whole variable domain, remainder taken from reference TRBV19 and TRBJ2-2, is DGGITQSPKYLFRKEGQNVTLSCEQNLNHDAMYWYRQDPGQGLRLIYYSQIVNDFQKGDIAEGYSVSREKKESFPLTVTSAQKNPTAFYLCATGQGANTGELFFGEGSRLTVL.

Concerning this clone: In the same sample, other DNA sequences code for this CDR3. This chain links TRBV2 with TRBJ1-1; a possible D gene is TRBD1 (5 bases). The CDR3 is made up of 13 amino acids. V was shortened by 6 bases and J by 1 base, with 9 bases between the two germline ends. Germline assignment: CDR1 SNHLY and CDR2 FYNNEI. The CDR3 DNA reads as TGTGCCAGCAGGGCGACAGCGAACACTGAAGCTTTCTTT. Encoded protein: CASRATANTEAFF.

The chain carries TRBV15 and TRBJ1-1, with TRBD1 identical over 8 bases. Per germline, CDR1 LNHNV and CDR2 YYDKDF (reference sequence). V dropped 3 bases and J dropped 0; count of bases not matched to a gene: 9. This CDR3 spans 17 amino acids. Written as DNA, the CDR3 is TGTGCCACCAGCAGTATCAGGGCAGGGGGCTTGAACACTGAAGCTTTCTTT. Translated, it gives CATSSIRAGGLNTEAFF. The complete variable domain, with remaining parts taken from reference TRBV15 and TRBJ1-1, reads DAMVIQNPRYQVTQFGKPVTLSCSQTLNHNVMYWYQQKSSQAPKLLFHYYDKDFNNEADTPDNFQSRRPNTSFCFLDIRSPGLGDTAMYLCATSSIRAGGLNTEAFFGQGTRLTVV.

The genes are TRBV9 and TRBJ2-5; TRBD1 matches 8 bases. The ends lost 1 base at V and 1 base at J; junction bases unmatched: 12. Germline V CDR1 and CDR2: SGDLS, YYNGEE. The CDR3 extends over 18 amino acids. The CDR3 sequence is CASSVSPRQGTIQETQYF. CDR3 nucleotide sequence: TGTGCCAGCAGCGTAAGCCCCAGACAGGGGACGATCCAAGAGACCCAGTACTTC. Full variable domain (outside the CDR3, taken from reference TRBV9 and TRBJ2-5): DSGVTQTPKHLITATGQRVTLRCSPRSGDLSVYWYQQSLDQGLQFLIQYYNGEERAKGNILERFSAQQFPDLHSELNLSSLELGDSALYFCASSVSPRQGTIQETQYFGPGTRLLVL.

This chain connects TRBV6-2 or TRBV6-3 to TRBJ2-1; a possible D gene is TRBD1 (5 bases). The CDR3 length is 14 residues. With 4 bases removed from V and 0 bases from J, the gap between germline ends came to 7 bases. CDR1 and CDR2 (germline): MNHEY, SVGEGT. The CDR3 loop reads CASSSQGSYNEQFF. As DNA, the CDR3 is TGTGCCAGCAGTTCCCAGGGCTCCTACAATGAGCAGTTCTTC.

This chain uses TRBV7-2 with TRBJ2-1, with 11 nucleotides matching TRBD2. Per germline, CDR1 SGHTA and CDR2 FQGNSA. V lost 5 bases to trimming and J lost 6 bases; unmatched junction nucleotides: 9. CDR3 size: 16 residues. The CDR3 region is CASSLRSGGGPNEQFF. CDR3 DNA sequence: TGTGCCAGCAGCCTTCGTAGCGGGGGGGGCCCCAATGAGCAGTTCTTC. Supplemented by reference TRBV7-2 and TRBJ2-1, the full variable domain reads GAGVSQSPSNKVTEKGKDVELRCDPISGHTALYWYRQSLGQGLEFLIYFQGNSAPDKSGLPSDRFSAERTGGSVSTLTIQRTQQEDSAVYLCASSLRSGGGPNEQFFGPGTRLTVL.

V is TRBV6-5 and J is TRBJ2-5, with 7 bases aligning to TRBD2. The CDR3 runs 12 residues. Germline lookup yields CDR1 MNHEY and CDR2 SVGAGI. V lost 7 bases to trimming and J lost 4 bases; unmatched junction nucleotides: 3. This chain's CDR3 is CASTSGGETQYF. CDR3 coding DNA: TGTGCCAGCACGTCGGGGGGAGAGACCCAGTACTTC.